This TCR beta chain was sequenced during a study of T cell changes during pregnancy in multiple sclerosis. Trimming removed 5 bases at V and 8 bases at J, with 15 bases between. In germline, CDR1 is MNHEY, CDR2 SMNVEV (reference sequence). CDR3 length: 14 residues. A few counts support this clone. The table came from immunoSEQ multiplex PCR; TCRdb's copy has only in-frame clones and leaves some out. The sample includes 85,000 to 110,000 clones, 85% to 95% of them seen just once. Sequenced here: peripheral blood, sampled after pregnancy. The receptor was derived from a female donor with multiple sclerosis, enrolled in a pregnancy study. This chain uses TRBV27 with TRBJ1-4; D gene ambiguous. This chain's CDR3 is CASSVNRGGEKLFF. The CDR3, as DNA: TGTGCCAGCAGTGTCAACCGGGGAGGGGAAAAACTGTTTTTT.